The 8 T cell receptor beta chains in this list originate from one sample, sequenced in a study of blood T cell repertoires in COVID-19. Produced via immunoSEQ multiplex PCR; TCRdb's table is partial and in-frame only. The table includes 70,000 to 80,000 clones, about 86% detected once. Sequencing was performed on peripheral blood. All receptors come from a human donor in a cohort sampled during active COVID-19.

This clone came up a few times. The J gene is TRBJ1-5, the V gene TRBV5-6; no firm D call. V was pared by 0 bases and J by 2 bases, with 9 bases between. Germline loops: CDR1 SGHDT, CDR2 YYEEEE. The CDR3 runs 15 residues. CDR3: CASSLGGVGNQPQHF. The CDR3 region has the DNA TGTGCCAGCAGCTTGGGCGGAGTTGGCAATCAGCCCCAGCATTTT.

The V gene is TRBV2, the J gene TRBJ2-3; the match to TRBD2 covers 9 bases. The J segment lost 3 bases and the V segment lost 4 bases, leaving 14 bases of the junction unmatched. CDR1 and CDR2 from the germline V gene are SNHLY and FYNNEI. The CDR3 covers 18 residues. CDR3 nucleotides: TGTGCCAGCAGTGTAAGCGGGGGGTCGGGGGGCTCGACAGATACGCAGTATTTT. It specifies CASSVSGGSGGSTDTQYF.

The J gene is TRBJ2-7, the V gene TRBV11-2, with 8 bases that match TRBD2. The CDR3 is 16 amino acids. V lost 0 bases and J lost 5; bases outside the gene matches: 9. From germline, CDR1 is SGHAT and CDR2 FQNNGV. The CDR3 protein is CASSLDRGGRDHEQYF. The CDR3 DNA follows: TGTGCCAGCAGCTTAGATCGGGGGGGCAGGGACCACGAGCAGTACTTC.

J is TRBJ2-1 and V is TRBV6-2 or TRBV6-3, with 13 positions matching TRBD2. The CDR3 extends over 18 amino acids. The V segment lost 4 bases and the J segment 2 bases; nucleotides outside the gene matches: 8. Germline V CDR1 and CDR2: MNHEY, SVGEGT. CDR3 in DNA: TGTGCCAGCAGTTCCAATCAACTAGCGGGGGGGCCCTACAATGAGCAGTTCTTC. It translates to CASSSNQLAGGPYNEQFF.

By share, this clone counts as medium-sized (0.01 to 0.1%). The genes are TRBV2 and TRBJ1-2; D is possibly TRBD1 (5 bases). The germline V gene encodes CDR1 SNHLY and CDR2 FYNNEI. Between the trimmed V and J ends, which lost 0 bases and 6 bases, there was a span of 11 bases. The CDR3 loop spans 14 amino acids. CDR3 sequence reads: CASSEAWGGNGYTF. CDR3 in DNA: TGTGCCAGCAGTGAAGCTTGGGGCGGGAATGGCTACACCTTC.

The chain joins TRBV5-4 to TRBJ1-4, with D perhaps TRBD1 (6 bases). V was shortened by 4 bases and J by 4 bases, with 14 bases between the two germline ends. Germline assignment: CDR1 SGHNT and CDR2 YYREEE (reference sequence). This CDR3 has 15 amino acids. This CDR3 is CASSLRGAGNEKLFF. CDR3 in DNA: TGTGCCAGCAGCCTCCGGGGGGCTGGTAATGAAAAACTGTTTTTT.

This sequence joins TRBV7-9 and TRBJ2-5; D might be TRBD2 (6 bases). The CDR3 is made up of 14 amino acids. V lost 0 bases, J lost 2 bases, and 7 bases lay in between. Germline V lookup: CDR1 SEHNR, CDR2 FQNEAQ (reference sequence). The CDR3 region is CASSLAGGQETQYF. The CDR3 nucleotides read TGTGCCAGCAGCTTAGCCGGGGGACAAGAGACCCAGTACTTC.

This clone came up a few times. V and J are TRBV19 and TRBJ1-6, with D possibly TRBD1 on 5 matching bases. There are 17 residues in the CDR3. Germline values: CDR1 LNHDA, CDR2 SQIVND (reference sequence). V was pared by 2 bases and J by 8 bases, with 19 bases between. CDR3 amino acids: CASSITLATVPYSPLHF. The CDR3 DNA reads TGTGCCAGTAGTATAACCCTGGCGACAGTACCCTATTCACCCCTCCACTTT.